This TCR beta chain was recorded in a study of cytomegalovirus exposure and HLA in healthy donors. Turning to this clone: Its antigen is not identified.

General study results and limits: Later analysis associated a missense DCLRE1C variant with TCR beta V- and J-gene trimming. Presence/absence analyses treated sequencing depth as roughly uniform across donors.

The PCR used 60 Vbeta and 13 Jbeta primers. The assay was immunoSEQ multiplex PCR, and TCRdb's table has in-frame clones only and misses some. Among 120,000 or so clones listed, around 79% were seen once. CDR3 length: 14 amino acids. The germline gives CDR1 SGHTA, CDR2 FQGNSA. With 7 bases removed from V and 3 bases from J, the gap between germline ends came to 16 bases. The chain links TRBV7-2 to TRBJ2-7; a possible D gene is TRBD2 (5 bases). The specimen was PBMCs. This TCR derives from a woman in her forties in good health and CMV-seronegative. The CDR3 nucleotides are TGTGCCAGCAAACTTGGTGCCGGGGACTACGAGCAGTACTTC. As protein: CASKLGAGDYEQYF. Full variable domain (rest looked up from reference TRBV7-2 and TRBJ2-7): GAGVSQSPSNKVTEKGKDVELRCDPISGHTALYWYRQSLGQGLEFLIYFQGNSAPDKSGLPSDRFSAERTGGSVSTLTIQRTQQEDSAVYLCASKLGAGDYEQYFGPGTRLTVT.